This T cell receptor (beta chain) was recovered during a study of blood T cell repertoires in COVID-19. At the level of the study: The United States, Italy and Spain provided the acute and convalescent COVID-19 samples. PBMCs, B-cell-depleted T cells, or T cells were the source of the cDNA or gDNA that made up the material.

Authors' data handling: Amplification with reference gene primers provided the estimates of nucleated cell counts. Sequenced by immunoSEQ multiplex PCR; TCRdb stores in-frame clones only, minus some. V and J calls and clone size are given by that table; D and trimming were obtained from the DNA. The data hold fewer than 300,000 clones, with about 87% observed a single time. The CDR3 totals 16 residues. V was pared by 1 base and J by 10 bases, with 11 bases of the junction left unmatched. Germline lookup yields CDR1 SGHRS and CDR2 YFSETQ. The receptor's source is a man aged 60-69 years who had recovered from COVID-19. The specimen was peripheral blood. J is TRBJ1-6 and V is TRBV5-1; 7 bases agree with TRBD1. As DNA, the CDR3 is TGCGCCAGCAGCTTGACAATCCCCTCAGGGGGATCACCCCTCCACTTT. Translated: CASSLTIPSGGSPLHF.